The 31 T cell receptor beta chains reported below all come from one sample, sequenced in a study of Ad26.COV2.S vaccination and SARS-CoV-2 variants. Treatment meaning: some 20 received Ad26.COV2.S at low or high dose, single or two shots; a few received placebo; per-sample allocation not given. It was on day 63 after the first vaccine or placebo injection that samples were taken. The method was immunoSEQ multiplex PCR; TCRdb's version includes in-frame clones alone and lacks a portion of them. Seen here are around 450,000 clones, about 91% observed once, and the top ten hold about 2.4%. Sequenced material: peripheral blood, taken in a trial of Ad26.COV2.S vaccine versus placebo. These receptors all stem from a person between 18 and 65 years old who received the Ad26.COV2.S COVID-19 vaccine or a placebo.

This clone was recorded only once. The chain carries TRBV18 and TRBJ1-2, with D perhaps TRBD1 (5 bases). The germline CDR1 and CDR2 sequences are KGHSH and LQKENI. V was clipped by 3 bases and J by 8 bases, with 22 bases between them. CDR3 length: 16 residues. CDR3 loop: CASSPWDPMISVGYTF. As DNA, the CDR3 is TGTGCCAGCTCACCGTGGGACCCTATGATCTCAGTGGGCTACACCTTC. The variable domain in full, with the rest retrieved from reference TRBV18 and TRBJ1-2, is NAGVMQNPRHLVRRRGQEARLRCSPMKGHSHVYWYRQLPEEGLKFMVYLQKENIIDESGMPKERFSAEFPKEGPSILRIQQVVRGDSAAYFCASSPWDPMISVGYTFGSGTRLTVV.

The J gene is TRBJ2-5, the V gene TRBV24-1; maybe TRBD2 (6 bases). Germline loops: CDR1 KGHDR, CDR2 SFDVKD. This CDR3 is 16 amino acids long. V lost 4 bases and J lost 1, with 15 bases in between. The CDR3: CATSDPGGAVQETQYF. CDR3 sequence (DNA): TGTGCCACCAGTGACCCGGGCGGGGCGGTCCAAGAGACCCAGTACTTC.

The chain joins TRBV5-1 to TRBJ1-1; D remains unclear. CDR3 length: 15 residues. Germline-derived CDR1 and CDR2 are SGHRS and YFSETQ. Trimming shortened V by 0 bases and J by 0 bases, and 9 bases separated the two germline ends. The CDR3 loop is CASSLVGNMNTEAFF. For the CDR3, the DNA is TGCGCCAGCAGCTTGGTAGGAAATATGAACACTGAAGCTTTCTTT.

CDR3 nucleotide sequence: TGTGCCAGCAGTTACTCGATAATGGCTCTCTATGAGCAGTTCTTC. Translation gives CASSYSIMALYEQFF. This sequence joins TRBV6-5 and TRBJ2-1; D call uncertain. Germline V gene sequence: CDR1 MNHEY, CDR2 SVGAGI. The CDR3 spans 15 residues. Deletions cut 0 bases from V and 8 bases from J, with 14 bases between.

The V gene is TRBV4-3, the J gene TRBJ1-2; D is ambiguous. Germline V CDR1 and CDR2: LGHNA, YSLEER. This CDR3 region has 13 residues. Trimming stripped 2 bases from V and 4 bases from J, with 8 bases between. The CDR3 region is CASSQSPAYGYTF. In DNA, the CDR3 is TGCGCCAGCAGCCAATCCCCGGCCTATGGCTACACCTTC.

V usage is TRBV18 and J usage is TRBJ1-1; no clear D. The germline gives CDR1 KGHSH, CDR2 LQKENI. Trimming stripped 1 base from V and 2 bases from J, with 5 bases between. The CDR3 has 13 residues. CDR3 nucleotides: TGTGCCAGCTCACCACAACCAAACACTGAAGCTTTCTTT. It specifies CASSPQPNTEAFF.

V is TRBV29-1 and J is TRBJ2-3; D is undetermined. CDR3 length equals 13 residues. Germline V gene sequence: CDR1 SQVTM, CDR2 ANQGSEA. The V gene lost 4 bases and the J gene lost 4 bases, with 12 bases spanning the gap. In nucleotides, the CDR3 is TGCAGCGTTGTTAAGAATGGGGCAGATACGCAGTATTTT. This translates into CSVVKNGADTQYF.

This chain's CDR3 is CASSANRGGGTEAFF. CDR3 nucleotides: TGTGCCAGCAGCGCCAACAGGGGTGGAGGCACTGAAGCTTTCTTT. The chain uses TRBV6-5 and TRBJ1-1; 7 nucleotides agree with TRBD1. The germline V gene has CDR1 MNHEY and CDR2 SVGAGI. The CDR3 has 15 amino acids. J lost 4 bases, V lost 6 bases, and 11 bases had no gene match.

The V call is TRBV2, the J call TRBJ2-5, with D perhaps TRBD1 or TRBD2 (5 bases each). Trimming shortened V by 2 bases and J by 5 bases, and 15 bases separated the two germline ends. Germline values: CDR1 SNHLY, CDR2 FYNNEI. The CDR3 is 15 residues long. The CDR3 sequence: CASSESGPPLETQYF. CDR3 nucleotide sequence: TGTGCCAGCAGTGAATCGGGACCACCCTTGGAGACCCAGTACTTC. Full variable domain (outside the CDR3, taken from reference TRBV2 and TRBJ2-5): EPEVTQTPSHQVTQMGQEVILRCVPISNHLYFYWYRQILGQKVEFLVSFYNNEISEKSEIFDDQFSVERPDGSNFTLKIRSTKLEDSAMYFCASSESGPPLETQYFGPGTRLLVL.

This clone was detected once. CDR3 amino acids: CASSGEVGGELFF. In DNA, the CDR3 is TGTGCCAGCAGCGGGGAGGTTGGCGGGGAGCTGTTTTTT. The chain couples TRBV7-8 to TRBJ2-2; possible D gene TRBD2, 6 bases. This CDR3 is 13 amino acids long. CDR1 is SGHVS, CDR2 FQNEAQ, per germline. Between the trimmed V and J ends, which lost 5 bases and 7 bases, there was a span of 11 bases.

The chain combines TRBV19 with TRBJ1-1; possible D gene TRBD1, 5 bases. The CDR3 contains 14 residues. The germline V gene has CDR1 LNHDA and CDR2 SQIVND (reference sequence). The V and J ends lost 7 bases and 0 bases respectively, with 12 bases between them. CDR3 loop: CASNHQGMNTEAFF. DNA for the CDR3: TGTGCCAGTAATCATCAGGGCATGAACACTGAAGCTTTCTTT.

The V call is TRBV28, the J call TRBJ2-7, with 8 bases identical to TRBD2. The CDR3 contains 14 residues. Germline CDR1 MDHEN, CDR2 SYDVKM. Unmatched junction bases numbered 4, after V lost 2 bases and J lost 4 bases. CDR3 region: CASSLGTSVYEQYF. DNA of the CDR3: TGTGCCAGCAGTTTAGGGACTAGTGTTTACGAGCAGTACTTC.

The chain recombines TRBV5-6 with TRBJ2-5; D is uncertain. The CDR3 loop spans 14 amino acids. Trimming left V 0 bases short and J 4 bases short, with 10 bases between. CDR1 and CDR2 (germline): SGHDT, YYEEEE. As DNA, the CDR3 is TGTGCCAGCAGCTTGGCCTGGGGTAGAGAGACCCAGTACTTC. Its translation: CASSLAWGRETQYF.

The chain recombines TRBV11-1 with TRBJ1-1, with a weak D call TRBD1 (5 bases). This CDR3 contains 13 residues. Trimming pared 5 bases from V and 9 bases from J, leaving 16 bases between. Germline assignment: CDR1 SGHAT and CDR2 FQDESV (reference sequence). Here the CDR3 DNA reads TGTGCCAGCAGCCCCGGTCAGGGATTGCAAGCTTTCTTT. This translates into CASSPGQGLQAFF.

The CDR3 nucleotides are TGTGCCAGCAGTGAAGAGGTGAGGACTGAAGCTTTCTTT. Translated, it gives CASSEEVRTEAFF. The V call is TRBV2, the J call TRBJ1-1; D is ambiguous. V was cut by 1 base and J by 5 bases, with 8 bases left in between. There are 13 residues in the CDR3. The germline V gene encodes CDR1 SNHLY and CDR2 FYNNEI.

V gene TRBV4-3 combines with J gene TRBJ2-1, with 8 positions matching TRBD2. V trimming: 4 bases; J trimming: 10 bases; junction bases outside the gene matches: 9. The CDR3 length is 14 residues. Germline-derived CDR1 and CDR2 are LGHNA and YSLEER. CDR3 coding DNA: TGCGCCAGCAGCCGACTAGCGCTCCTCGAGGAGCAGTTCTTC. The encoded protein is CASSRLALLEEQFF.

The chain recombines TRBV5-1 with TRBJ2-7; TRBD2 matches 7 bases. Germline trimming cut 5 bases from V and 3 bases from J; bases unmatched to any gene: 5. The CDR3 runs 13 residues. Germline loops: CDR1 SGHRS, CDR2 YFSETQ. CDR3 coding DNA: TGCGCCAGCAGTCCCCGCGGGAGCTACGAGCAGTACTTC. It yields the protein CASSPRGSYEQYF.

The CDR3, as DNA: TGTGCCAGCTCACGAGACAGGGTTGGCGAGCAGTACGTC. It yields the protein CASSRDRVGEQYV. This chain connects TRBV18 to TRBJ2-7, with 7 bases matching TRBD1. From germline, CDR1 is KGHSH and CDR2 LQKENI. The V and J ends lost 4 bases and 6 bases, in that order; junction bases with no gene match: 6. This CDR3 is built from 13 residues.

V usage is TRBV28 and J usage is TRBJ2-5; 7 positions match TRBD1. Germline CDR1 and CDR2: MDHEN and SYDVKM. The J segment lost 3 bases and the V segment lost 7 bases, leaving 5 bases of the junction unmatched. The CDR3 is 13 amino acids. Written as DNA, the CDR3 is TGTGCCAGCAACGTTCAGGGGGAAGAGACCCAGTACTTC. Amino acid sequence: CASNVQGEETQYF.

The chain carries TRBV4-1 and TRBJ1-4, with 7 bases aligning to TRBD1. Germline V lookup: CDR1 MGHRA, CDR2 YSYEKL. The CDR3 contains 13 residues. With V trimmed by 2 bases and J by 13 bases, 7 bases remained unmatched. The CDR3 loop is CASSQIGWTGLFF. The DNA for the CDR3 is TGCGCCAGCAGCCAAATAGGGTGGACAGGACTGTTTTTT.

The genes are TRBV19 and TRBJ1-1; D ambiguous. The V gene's germline CDR1 is LNHDA and CDR2 SQIVND (reference sequence). CDR3 length equals 12 residues. V was pared by 3 bases and J by 6 bases, with 8 bases between. The CDR3 loop reads CASSIGRPEAFF. CDR3 in DNA: TGTGCCAGTAGTATCGGGAGACCTGAAGCTTTCTTT.

The rearrangement links TRBV10-3 to TRBJ1-3, with 8 bases fitting TRBD1. In germline, CDR1 is ENHRY, CDR2 SYGVKD. This CDR3 has 15 residues. Trimming removed 8 bases from V and 4 bases from J; junction bases left unmatched: 10. DNA for the CDR3: TGTGCCATCGCGGGCACAGGGGGGCTCGGAAACACCATATATTTT. As protein: CAIAGTGGLGNTIYF.

This rearrangement joins TRBV19 to TRBJ2-2; D call uncertain. Germline values: CDR1 LNHDA, CDR2 SQIVND (reference sequence). V was cut by 5 bases and J by 7 bases, with 11 bases left in between. The length of the CDR3 is 13 residues. CDR3 sequence: CASSQSSGGELFF. The CDR3 nucleotides read TGTGCCAGTAGTCAGTCTTCGGGCGGGGAGCTGTTTTTT.

This clone was counted between two and nine times. The chain combines TRBV9 with TRBJ1-5; D unresolved. V was shortened by 0 bases and J by 4 bases, with 8 bases between the two germline ends. Per germline, CDR1 SGDLS and CDR2 YYNGEE. The CDR3 has 14 residues. For the CDR3, the DNA is TGTGCCAGCAGCGTAGATTCGGGGAATCAGCCCCAGCATTTT. It encodes CASSVDSGNQPQHF.

The chain joins TRBV5-1 to TRBJ1-5; 8 bases agree with TRBD1. Germline trimming cut 1 base from V and 6 bases from J; bases unmatched to any gene: 15. The CDR3 runs 18 residues. Germline assignment: CDR1 SGHRS and CDR2 YFSETQ. As DNA, the CDR3 is TGCGCCAGCAGCTTGTTTGGGGGGACTCAGGGGGCTATTCAGCCCCAGCATTTT. This encodes CASSLFGGTQGAIQPQHF.

The chain uses TRBV24-1 and TRBJ2-5; 16 bases fit TRBD2. V lost 5 bases and J lost 0; bases outside the gene matches: 8. The germline gives CDR1 KGHDR, CDR2 SFDVKD. The CDR3 contains 19 residues. The CDR3 spells CATSGVPGLAGGYQETQYF. The CDR3, as DNA: TGTGCCACCAGTGGCGTCCCGGGACTAGCGGGGGGGTACCAAGAGACCCAGTACTTC.

The chain is built from TRBV6-2 or TRBV6-3 and TRBJ2-6, with 14 bases fitting TRBD2. Looked up from germline, CDR1 is MNHEY and CDR2 is SVGEGT. Germline trimming cut 3 bases from V and 0 bases from J; bases unmatched to any gene: 4. The CDR3 runs 19 residues. This chain's CDR3 is CASSYLTSGRASGANVLTF. As DNA, the CDR3 is TGTGCCAGCAGTTATCTGACTAGCGGGAGGGCCTCTGGGGCCAACGTCCTGACTTTC.

V gene TRBV2 combines with J gene TRBJ2-2, with 9 positions matching TRBD1. In germline, CDR1 is SNHLY, CDR2 FYNNEI. V lost 4 bases and J lost 4; bases outside the gene matches: 1. This CDR3 region has 14 residues. Written as DNA, the CDR3 is TGTGCCAGCAGTGGGACAGGGGTCACCGGGGAGCTGTTTTTT. This translates into CASSGTGVTGELFF.

V gene TRBV4-2 combines with J gene TRBJ2-3; D unresolved. Germline V gene lookup returns CDR1 LGHNA and CDR2 YNFKEQ. There are 15 residues in the CDR3. With 1 base removed from V and 5 bases from J, the gap between germline ends came to 13 bases. The DNA of the CDR3 is TGTGCCAGCAGCCAAGGGGTCAGCGATGGAGATACGCAGTATTTT. This encodes CASSQGVSDGDTQYF.

The chain recombines TRBV4-2 with TRBJ1-2; no definite D call. This CDR3 is built from 12 residues. Germline CDR1 is LGHNA and CDR2 is YNFKEQ. V lost 1 base and J lost 8, with 8 bases in between. The chain's CDR3 is CASSQVDAGYTF. Here the CDR3 DNA reads TGTGCCAGCAGCCAAGTCGACGCGGGCTACACCTTC.

This clone was observed once. The chain combines TRBV5-5 with TRBJ2-5; 11 bases are shared with TRBD2. CDR3 length: 16 residues. Unmatched junction bases numbered 10, after V lost 4 bases and J lost 5 bases. Germline V gene sequence: CDR1 SGHKS, CDR2 YYEKEE (reference sequence). The CDR3 sequence: CASSRPGVAGGETQYF. In nucleotides, the CDR3 is TGTGCCAGCAGCCGACCCGGGGTAGCGGGGGGGGAGACCCAGTACTTC.